This T cell receptor beta chain was sequenced during a study of T cells in tuberculosis listed by TCRdb under 2018. For context, the study as a whole: The study combined CD1B tetramers and high-throughput TCR immunosequencing to characterize T cells specific for the mycobacterial lipid antigen glucose monomycolate (GMM). In a South African clinical cohort, IGRA-negative adolescents, IGRA-positive adolescents with latent tuberculosis and adults with active tuberculosis were compared, with under 13 people in each group. Study-wide conclusions, independent of this receptor: Active tuberculosis TCR-alpha repertoires showed smaller mean NN-distances to GMM-specific TCRs than IGRA-negative controls, suggesting clonal expansion of these TCRs. Clinical samples were selected based on the availability of cryopreserved specimens, with adults included as active tuberculosis cases and adolescents included as controls. An accuracy of 87% (AUROC over 0.8) was reached by a classifier using the diverse GMM-specific repertoire, compared with 60% to 70% accuracy when GEM motif frequencies were used. Shorter CDR3-alpha lengths in active tuberculosis patients partly drove the smaller NN-distances, and the TCR-beta difference was not statistically significant.

At study entry, a tuberculin skin test and the QuantiFERON-TB GOLD In-Tube IGRA were used to screen adolescents for latent tuberculosis infection. Immunosequencing was performed on unsorted cryopreserved PBMC, with 100,000 or so T cells per clinical donor covered on average. Eleven high schools in the Worcester region of the Western Cape, South Africa, served as enrollment sites for adolescents aged 12 to 18 years. Some ten M. tuberculosis-infected adolescents and some ten uninfected adolescents, matched for age and sex, were selected. For the adolescents, PBMC were isolated by density centrifugation from freshly drawn heparinized blood and then cryopreserved. V has 2 bases trimmed and J has 4 bases trimmed; junction bases matching no gene number 5. The germline V gene specifies SGHNT as CDR1 and YENEEA as CDR2. From cysteine to phenylalanine, the CDR3 is 16 amino acids long. The read is trimmed to its CDR3 DNA, 48 bases read in frame from base 1.

TCR libraries were generated with the immunoSEQ multiplex PCR assay, using TCR-beta and/or TCR-alpha/delta assays for each sample. The amplified TCR libraries were sequenced on the Illumina high-throughput platform. From the authors' description of their analysis: Clustering and dimensionality reduction were performed using pairwise TCRdist distances among GMM-specific receptors from ex vivo sorted or in vitro expanded T cells. Each clinical repertoire was scored by mean NN-distance, the average TCRdist to the nearest 10% of tetramer-positive reference sequences. GEM TCR motif frequency was computed as the fraction of unique TCRs matching known GEM sequences by V/J usage and CDR3 length. Linear discriminant analysis with leave-one-out cross-validation, implemented in scikit-learn, was used to classify active tuberculosis. This is the immuneACCESS table as TCRdb keeps it, with only in-frame sequences that have V and J called. A part of the clones is gone; compared with another copy, unresolved V genes explain less than half, and the rest is unexplained. V and J calls and clone size are given by that table; D and trimming were obtained from the DNA. The sample table holds roughly 19,000 clones, of which around 89% were seen once. The top ten constitute roughly 14% of the sample.

This clone was observed once. Its antigen is not yet known. Base qualities are not provided; no much larger clone lies one nucleotide away. This clonotype was sampled from a donor between 10 and 35 years old with latent tuberculosis or without tuberculosis infection. The receptor chain draws on TRBV11-3 and TRBJ2-2; 9 central nucleotides agree with TRBD2. The sample consisted of PBMCs. The CDR3 region has the sequence CASSLKAGGLTGELFF. Read as DNA, the sequence is TGTGCCAGCAGCTTAAAAGCGGGGGGACTCACCGGGGAGCTGTTTTTT.